What follows describes a single TCR beta chain. Per the study methods: Reference gene primer amplification gave estimated nucleated cell counts. Libraries were prepared by immunoSEQ multiplex PCR; TCRdb keeps only in-frame clonotypes and omits some of them. V and J calls and clone size come straight from that table; D and trimming were deduced from the DNA. The table records under 200,000 clones, 80% to 90% of them present only once. The data are from a study of blood T cell repertoires in COVID-19. Study information: The origin of the acute and convalescent COVID-19 samples was the United States, Italy and Spain. Sample material is recorded as cDNA or gDNA derived from T cells, B-cell-depleted T cells, or PBMCs.

V lost 2 bases, J lost 1 base, and 7 bases stayed unmatched. The CDR3 has 17 residues. Per the germline V gene, CDR1 is SEHNR and CDR2 is FQNEAQ (reference sequence). Input material: peripheral blood. The chain is built from TRBV7-9 and TRBJ1-2, with TRBD1 matching 10 bases. The receptor comes from a woman older than 75 with acute or convalescent COVID-19. Here the CDR3 DNA reads TGTGCCAGCAGCTTAACCGGGACAGGGGTCCTTAACTATGGCTACACCTTC. It translates to CASSLTGTGVLNYGYTF.